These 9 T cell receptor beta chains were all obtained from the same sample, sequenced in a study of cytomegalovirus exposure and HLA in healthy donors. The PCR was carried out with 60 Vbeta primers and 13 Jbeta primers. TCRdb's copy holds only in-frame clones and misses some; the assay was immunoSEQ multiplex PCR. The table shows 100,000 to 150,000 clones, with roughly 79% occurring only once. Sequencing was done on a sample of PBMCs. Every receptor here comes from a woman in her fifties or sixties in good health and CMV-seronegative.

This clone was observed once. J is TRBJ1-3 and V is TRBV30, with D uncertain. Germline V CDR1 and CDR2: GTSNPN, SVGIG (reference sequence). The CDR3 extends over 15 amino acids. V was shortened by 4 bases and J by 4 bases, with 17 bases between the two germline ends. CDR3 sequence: CAWTTRRGQGNTIYF. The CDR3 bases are TGTGCCTGGACGACCCGGCGTGGGCAAGGAAACACCATATATTTT.

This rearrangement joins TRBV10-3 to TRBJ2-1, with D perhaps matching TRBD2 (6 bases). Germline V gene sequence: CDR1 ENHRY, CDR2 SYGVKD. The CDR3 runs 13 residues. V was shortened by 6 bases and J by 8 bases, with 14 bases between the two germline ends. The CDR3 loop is CAIRGLPYDEQFF. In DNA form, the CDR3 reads TGTGCCATCAGGGGACTTCCATATGATGAGCAGTTCTTC.

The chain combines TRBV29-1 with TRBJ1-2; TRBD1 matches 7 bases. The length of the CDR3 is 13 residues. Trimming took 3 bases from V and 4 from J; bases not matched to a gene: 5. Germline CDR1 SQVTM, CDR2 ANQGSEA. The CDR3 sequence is CSVEGQSLYGYTF. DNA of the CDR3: TGCAGCGTTGAGGGACAGTCCCTCTATGGCTACACCTTC.

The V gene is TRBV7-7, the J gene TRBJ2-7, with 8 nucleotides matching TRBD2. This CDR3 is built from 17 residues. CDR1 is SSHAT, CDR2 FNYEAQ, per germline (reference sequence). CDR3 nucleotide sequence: TGTGCTAGCCGATACCCCCCGGGAGGGGCCTTAACCTACGAGCAGTACGTC. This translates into CASRYPPGGALTYEQYV.

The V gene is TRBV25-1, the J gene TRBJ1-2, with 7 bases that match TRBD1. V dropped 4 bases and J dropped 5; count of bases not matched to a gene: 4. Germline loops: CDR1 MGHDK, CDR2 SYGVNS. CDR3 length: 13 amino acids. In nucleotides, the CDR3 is TGTGCCAGCAGTGCCGGGACAGTATATGGCTACACCTTC. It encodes CASSAGTVYGYTF.

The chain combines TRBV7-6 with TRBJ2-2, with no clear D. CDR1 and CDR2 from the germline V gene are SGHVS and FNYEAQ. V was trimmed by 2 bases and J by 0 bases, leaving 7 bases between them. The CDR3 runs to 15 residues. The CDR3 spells CASSLSGPNTGELFF. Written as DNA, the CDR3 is TGTGCCAGCAGCTTATCGGGTCCGAACACCGGGGAGCTGTTTTTT. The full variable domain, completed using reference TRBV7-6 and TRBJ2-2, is GAGVSQSPRYKVTKRGQDVALRCDPISGHVSLYWYRQALGQGPEFLTYFNYEAQQDKSGLPNDRFSAERPEGSISTLTIQRTEQRDSAMYRCASSLSGPNTGELFFGEGSRLTVL.

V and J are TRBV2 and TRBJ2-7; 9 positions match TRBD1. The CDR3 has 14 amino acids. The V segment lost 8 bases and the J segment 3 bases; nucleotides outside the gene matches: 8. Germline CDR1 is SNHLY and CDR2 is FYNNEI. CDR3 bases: TGTGCCAGCCCACCGGGACAGGGACACTACGAGCAGTACTTC. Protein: CASPPGQGHYEQYF.

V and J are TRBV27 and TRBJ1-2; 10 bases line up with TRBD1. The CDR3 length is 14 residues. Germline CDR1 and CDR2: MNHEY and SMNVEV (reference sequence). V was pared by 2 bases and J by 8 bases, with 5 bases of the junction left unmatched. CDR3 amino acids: CASSLRQGAGGYTF. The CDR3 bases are TGTGCCAGCAGTTTACGACAGGGGGCTGGGGGCTACACCTTC.

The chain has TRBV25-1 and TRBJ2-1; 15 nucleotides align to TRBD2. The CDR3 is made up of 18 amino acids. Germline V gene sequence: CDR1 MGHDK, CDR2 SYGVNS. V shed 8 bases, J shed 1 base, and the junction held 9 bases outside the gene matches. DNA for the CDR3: TGTGCCAGCCGCGGACTAGCGGGAGGGCCTGCGTCCTACAATGAGCAGTTCTTC. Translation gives CASRGLAGGPASYNEQFF.